The present T cell receptor (beta chain) was sequenced within a study of T cells in Graves' hyperthyroidism and ophthalmopathy. Trimming cost V 5 bases and J 3 bases; bases outside gene matches: 4. The CDR3 length is 13 residues. CDR1 and CDR2 (germline): DFQATT, SNEGSKA (reference sequence). RNA transcripts gave rise to amplified TCR beta CDR3 regions. HTBI primers drove first-round RT-PCR of the TCR CDR3. TCRdb independently ran MiXCR on the multiplex PCR reads; one entry per CDR3 protein. The sample carries around 440,000 distinct CDR3 sequences, approximately 14% recorded once. The chain couples TRBV20-1 to TRBJ2-7; 10 bases are a match to TRBD2. The sequenced material came from blood. This TCR came from a woman younger than 35 with Graves' hyperthyroidism. CDR3 in DNA: TGCAGTGCTCACTTAGCGGGAGGCTACGAGCAGTACTTC. Its translation: CSAHLAGGYEQYF.